This T cell receptor (beta chain) was captured by sequencing in a study of T-cell memory formation after mild COVID-19. The CDR3 is 15 residues long. V lost 1 base and J 2 bases, leaving 10 bases between the germline ends. From germline, CDR1 is MGHDK and CDR2 SYGVNS. Study-wide results and caveats: Whether second-wave clones peaking at day 37 were SARS-CoV-2 specific went unconfirmed.

TCRdb recomputed calls from the 5' RACE reads with MiXCR, one row per CDR3 protein. The sample includes just over 400,000 distinct CDR3 sequences, about 22% of them seen just once. Worth noting for this clonotype: Its antigen is still unknown.

The sequence was collected from an adult woman who had mild COVID-19 (a few samples of this study predate the infection). Cell type and time point are not known. Sequencing was performed on PBMCs or a T cell subset sorted from them (not recorded which). The chain employs TRBV25-1 and TRBJ2-3, with D maybe TRBD2 (5 bases). For the CDR3, the DNA is TGTGCCAGCAGTGAATTAGGACTTTCCACAGATACGCAGTATTTT. It yields the protein CASSELGLSTDTQYF.